This T cell receptor (beta chain) was retrieved from a study of blood T cells in healthy people across ages. Turning to the study itself: Per two T cells, about one barcoded beta molecule was captured through template switching. Findings of the study overall: The diversity estimates, figures obtained from one million T cells, were considered underestimates. The donors' CMV status was not determined, possibly confounding changes in expanded clonotypes.

Trimming at V came to 6 bases and at J to 3 bases, leaving 9 bases not matched to a gene. This CDR3 comprises 15 residues. All donors came from Russia, were Caucasian and healthy, and spanned ages roughly 6 to 95. The use of a sample-barcoded 5' primer and a J-beta primer mix characterized a second PCR of about 7 to 12 cycles. Via MiXCR, TCRdb re-called the 5' RACE reads, giving one row per CDR3 protein. The top ten hold 18% of the sample, which has more than 1 million distinct CDR3 sequences, 40% to 45% seen once. This clonotype occurred once. Its antigen is not identified. The TCR comes from a woman aged 60 to 75 in good health. The chain links TRBV12-3 or TRBV12-4 to TRBJ2-7; 9 positions agree with TRBD1. The sample was blood. The CDR3 bases are TGTGCCAGCAGCCCCGGGACAGGGTATAACTACGAGCAGTACTTC. Its translation: CASSPGTGYNYEQYF.